These 12 T cell receptor beta chains originate from one sample sequenced in a study of identical twins. TCRdb recomputed calls from the 5' RACE reads with MiXCR, one row per CDR3 protein. This table has 400,000 or so distinct CDR3 sequences, around 9.7% appearing once. Sequencing used naive T cells sorted from blood. The receptors come from a woman in her fifties or sixties in good health.

The rearrangement joins TRBV7-2 to TRBJ2-1, with 8 bases aligning to TRBD2. The J segment lost 7 bases and the V segment lost 1 base, leaving 12 bases of the junction unmatched. The germline V gene has CDR1 SGHTA and CDR2 FQGNSA. The CDR3 sequence is 17 residues long. CDR3 sequence reads: CASSLVPRGGVLNEQFF. CDR3 nucleotides: TGTGCCAGCAGCTTAGTCCCCCGGGGGGGGGTACTAAATGAGCAGTTCTTC.

The rearrangement joins TRBV12-3 or TRBV12-4 to TRBJ2-7, with D perhaps matching TRBD1 (5 bases). The CDR3 has 12 residues. V was shortened by 4 bases and J by 6 bases, with 10 bases between the two germline ends. The CDR3 DNA reads TGTGCCAGCAGTTACAGGTTGGGCGAGCAGTACGTC. It codes for CASSYRLGEQYV.

The chain links TRBV5-1 to TRBJ1-1, with D perhaps matching TRBD1 (5 bases). Trimming took 4 bases from V and 1 from J, leaving 20 bases between them. The V gene's germline CDR1 is SGHRS and CDR2 YFSETQ. The CDR3 has 17 residues. In DNA, the CDR3 is TGCGCCAGCAGCCCGCTGGTCCCGGGACCTCGGAACACTGAAGCTTTCTTT. Its protein product is CASSPLVPGPRNTEAFF.

On this clonotype itself: A read error may produce the germline difference seen at one junction end. V gene TRBV7-7 combines with J gene TRBJ2-5, with D possibly being TRBD2 (5 bases). The germline V gene has CDR1 SSHAT and CDR2 FNYEAQ (reference sequence). The CDR3 has 13 amino acids. DNA of the CDR3: TGTGCTAGCAGCCCTGGGTGGGAGCAGACCCAGTACTTC. Amino acids: CASSPGWEQTQYF.

Ten or more counts support this clonotype. The rearrangement uses TRBV10-3 and TRBJ2-7; 9 positions agree with TRBD2. Germline CDR1 reads ENHRY; CDR2 reads SYGVKD. The CDR3 is made up of 13 amino acids. The trim removed 11 bases at V and 6 bases at J, leaving 11 bases unmatched. Here the CDR3 DNA reads TGTGCCTCGCAAGTAGCGGGAGTGGGCGAGCAGTACGTC. Translating it yields CASQVAGVGEQYV.

This chain connects TRBV5-1 to TRBJ2-3; 14 bases match TRBD2. Trimming removed 3 bases from V and 8 bases from J; junction bases left unmatched: 8. The CDR3 runs 16 residues. CDR1 is SGHRS and CDR2 is YFSETQ in the germline V gene. The CDR3 bases are TGCGCCAGCAGCTCGACTAGCGGGAGGGCCGGCGGTACGCAGTATTTT. It codes for CASSSTSGRAGGTQYF.

The chain employs TRBV11-2 and TRBJ2-1; 10 bases align to TRBD1. The CDR3 has 16 amino acids. After removal of 2 bases from V and 7 bases from J, the junction contained 8 bases not matched to a gene. CDR1 and CDR2 from the germline V gene are SGHAT and FQNNGV. The CDR3 here is CASSLIKGQGTNEQFF. In DNA form, the CDR3 reads TGTGCCAGCAGCTTAATTAAGGGACAGGGGACGAATGAGCAGTTCTTC. Supplemented by reference TRBV11-2 and TRBJ2-1, the full variable domain reads EAGVAQSPRYKIIEKRQSVAFWCNPISGHATLYWYQQILGQGPKLLIQFQNNGVVDDSQLPKDRFSAERLKGVDSTLKIQPAKLEDSAVYLCASSLIKGQGTNEQFFGPGTRLTVL.

This clonotype was seen at least ten times. J is TRBJ2-1 and V is TRBV20-1, with 8 bases that match TRBD2. The J segment lost 10 bases and the V segment lost 6 bases, leaving 5 bases of the junction unmatched. CDR3 length: 11 residues. CDR1 is DFQATT, CDR2 SNEGSKA, per germline (reference sequence). In DNA form, the CDR3 reads TGCAGTGCGAGCGGGAGAGTGGAGCAGTTCTTC. Amino acid sequence: CSASGRVEQFF.

This clonotype has only a few counts. The V and J genes are TRBV20-1 and TRBJ2-5; tentative D call: TRBD2 (6 bases). V dropped 5 bases and J dropped 1 base, with 17 bases sitting between them. There are 15 residues in the CDR3. Germline V CDR1 and CDR2: DFQATT, SNEGSKA (reference sequence). CDR3 loop: CSAPSAGSPQETQYF. For the CDR3, the DNA is TGCAGTGCTCCCAGCGCCGGGAGTCCCCAAGAGACCCAGTACTTC.

There are many counts of this clonotype. The chain uses TRBV7-9 and TRBJ1-1; 9 bases match TRBD1. Germline-derived CDR1 and CDR2 are SEHNR and FQNEAQ (reference sequence). The CDR3 has 18 residues. V shed 5 bases, J shed 4 bases, and the junction held 17 bases outside the gene matches. The CDR3 DNA reads TGTGCCAGCAGCCCTAGGCGCGGGACAGGGATCACGAGCACTGAAGCTTTCTTT. It is translated as CASSPRRGTGITSTEAFF.

V gene TRBV9 combines with J gene TRBJ1-5; D not certain. This CDR3 spans 18 amino acids. V shed 1 base and J shed 0 bases, with 17 bases lying between them. The germline CDR1 and CDR2 sequences are SGDLS and YYNGEE. The CDR3 reads CASSVSPPGRASNQPQHF. Written as DNA, the CDR3 is TGTGCCAGCAGCGTATCCCCCCCCGGGAGGGCTAGCAATCAGCCCCAGCATTTT.

The chain links TRBV20-1 to TRBJ1-1; TRBD1 matches at 10 bases. The CDR3 sequence is 13 residues long. Germline V CDR1 and CDR2: DFQATT, SNEGSKA (reference sequence). V lost 2 bases, J lost 11 bases, and 8 bases stayed unmatched. The DNA of the CDR3 is TGCAGTGCTAGACAGACAGGGGGCTTAGGGGCTTTCTTT. Amino acids: CSARQTGGLGAFF.